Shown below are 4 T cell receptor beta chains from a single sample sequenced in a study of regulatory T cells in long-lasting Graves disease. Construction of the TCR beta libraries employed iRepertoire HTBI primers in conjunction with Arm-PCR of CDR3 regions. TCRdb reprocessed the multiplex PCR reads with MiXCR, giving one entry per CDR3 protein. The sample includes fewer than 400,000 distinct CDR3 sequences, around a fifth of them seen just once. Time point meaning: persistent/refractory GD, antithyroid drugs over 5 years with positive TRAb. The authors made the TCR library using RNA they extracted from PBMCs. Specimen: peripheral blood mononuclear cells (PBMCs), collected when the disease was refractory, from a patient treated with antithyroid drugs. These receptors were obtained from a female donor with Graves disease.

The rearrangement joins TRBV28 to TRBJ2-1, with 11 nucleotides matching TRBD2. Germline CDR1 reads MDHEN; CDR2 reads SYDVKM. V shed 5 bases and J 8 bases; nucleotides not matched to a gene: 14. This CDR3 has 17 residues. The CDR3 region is CASSPGTSGPGGDEQFF. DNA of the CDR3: TGTGCCAGCAGTCCCGGGACTAGCGGTCCAGGGGGCGATGAGCAGTTCTTC.

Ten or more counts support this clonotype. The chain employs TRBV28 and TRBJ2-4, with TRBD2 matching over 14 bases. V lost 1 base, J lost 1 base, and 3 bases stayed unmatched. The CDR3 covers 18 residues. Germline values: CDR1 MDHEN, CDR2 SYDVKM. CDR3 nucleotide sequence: TGTGCCAGCAGTTTATCGGGACTAGCGGGGGCGGCCAAAAACATTCAGTACTTC. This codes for CASSLSGLAGAAKNIQYF.

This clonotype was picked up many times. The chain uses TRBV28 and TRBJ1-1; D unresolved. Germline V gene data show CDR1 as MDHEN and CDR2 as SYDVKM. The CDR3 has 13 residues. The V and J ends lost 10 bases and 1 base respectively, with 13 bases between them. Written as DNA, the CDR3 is TGTGCCATCCTCGACTCGCCGAACACTGAAGCTTTCTTT. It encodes CAILDSPNTEAFF.

CDR3 amino acids: CASSYFGVSNQPQHF. The DNA of the CDR3 is TGTGCCAGCAGTTACTTCGGGGTTAGCAATCAGCCCCAGCATTTT. This sequence joins TRBV6-2 or TRBV6-3 and TRBJ1-5; D remains unclear. The CDR3 sequence is 15 residues long. V lost 1 base and J 0 bases, leaving 7 bases between the germline ends. Germline lookup yields CDR1 MNHEY and CDR2 SVGEGT.